This paragraph reports one T cell receptor (beta chain). The antigen remains unidentified. This entry comes from a study of cytomegalovirus exposure and HLA in healthy donors. Overall study results and limits: Later work found most CMV-associated TCR beta chains apparently HLA-restricted. A later analysis linked a missense DCLRE1C variant to TCR beta V- and J-gene trimming. Sequencing likely caused a cluster of highly shared sequence variants.

The PCR ran on 60 Vbeta and 13 Jbeta primers. Here immunoSEQ multiplex PCR was the method, and the copy in TCRdb shows in-frame clones only, minus some. Found here are 210,000 or so clones, under 80% of them singletons; the top ten hold about 0.23%. The CDR3 spans 17 residues. The junction had 9 bases not matched to a gene; V was cut back by 3 bases and J by 3 bases. CDR1 is SGHRS, CDR2 YFSETQ, per germline. This TCR was sampled from a girl aged 2 to 9 in good health and CMV-seronegative. Sample: PBMCs. V gene TRBV5-1 combines with J gene TRBJ2-1, with TRBD2 matching over 10 bases. The CDR3 reads CASSYSGLAVIYNEQFF. The CDR3 DNA follows: TGCGCCAGCAGCTACTCCGGACTAGCGGTGATCTACAATGAGCAGTTCTTC.